This T cell receptor beta chain was captured by sequencing in a study of post-analysis software for immune sequencing data. Study in general: Relapsing-remitting, secondary progressive and progressive-relapsing courses of multiple sclerosis were included. The study's findings and limits: Five TRBV segments occurring more often in patients than controls included TRBV5-6, TRBV5-1 and TRBV20-1. Significantly decreased normalized Chao1 diversity was recorded for multiple sclerosis patients relative to controls. Under F measure analysis, samples from one preparation batch co-clustered strongly.

The sample holds many counts of this clonotype. Its specificity is not known. With V trimmed by 0 bases and J by 1 base, 0 bases remained unmatched. This CDR3 contains 16 residues. Germline V CDR1 and CDR2: SGHRS, YFSETQ. Sequencing libraries made from TCR beta cDNA carried unique molecular identifiers. Between roughly 1 and 10 million T cells gave rise to 500,000 to 600,000 cDNA molecules. TCRdb re-called the PCR reads with MiXCR, one entry per CDR3 protein. The repertoire holds about 820,000 distinct CDR3 sequences, approximately 53% seen once, with about 4.8% in the top ten. The chain uses TRBV5-1 and TRBJ2-7, with TRBD2 matching 14 bases. This clonotype originated in a girl between 10 and 17 years old with multiple sclerosis. Specimen: blood. CDR3 bases: TGCGCCAGCAGCTTGGGGACTAGCGGGAGGTCCTACGAGCAGTACTTC. Its protein is CASSLGTSGRSYEQYF.